The 19 T cell receptor beta chains reported below all come from one sample, sequenced in a study of T cell clones after liver transplantation (dated by TCRdb to between 2018 and 2021). The method was the immunoSEQ multiplex PCR assay. The immuneACCESS repertoire file appears here via TCRdb, limited to in-frame rearrangements. These files lack a portion of the clones; in checked studies, under half of the deficit traces to unresolved V genes, and the cause of the others is not known. This sample gives under 55,000 clones in total; about 86% of them show up just once. The ten top clones hold more than 2% of the sample. Material: CD4+ T cells from blood, obtained 24 months after liver transplant. The receptor source for this set is a human patient who received a liver transplant. After a transplant, the graft donor may have provided part of the T cells.

This clone was found a few times. The rearrangement uses TRBV7-9 and TRBJ2-7; 12 nucleotides agree with TRBD1. V trimming: 4 bases; J trimming: 5 bases; junction bases outside the gene matches: 9. The germline gives CDR1 SEHNR, CDR2 FQNEAQ (reference sequence). The length of the CDR3 is 16 residues. CDR3 sequence: CASSYTGQGARNEQYF. CDR3 nucleotide sequence: TGTGCCAGCAGCTACACGGGACAGGGGGCGAGGAACGAGCAGTACTTC. The whole variable domain, filled in from reference TRBV7-9 and TRBJ2-7, reads DTGVSQNPRHKITKRGQNVTFRCDPISEHNRLYWYRQTLGQGPEFLTYFQNEAQLEKSRLLSDRFSAERPKGSFSTLEIQRTEQGDSAMYLCASSYTGQGARNEQYFGPGTRLTVT.

This chain uses TRBV9 with TRBJ2-2; a weak D match, TRBD2 (5 bases). The CDR3 length is 15 residues. Germline-derived CDR1 and CDR2 are SGDLS and YYNGEE. Trimming left V 0 bases short and J 5 bases short, with 11 bases between. The CDR3 coding sequence is TGTGCCAGCAGCGTAGAGTTACTAGAGACCGGGGAGCTGTTTTTT. This encodes CASSVELLETGELFF.

V is TRBV27 and J is TRBJ2-1; TRBD2 aligns across 11 bases. The V segment lost 5 bases and the J segment 7 bases; nucleotides outside the gene matches: 13. Germline V gene data show CDR1 as MNHEY and CDR2 as SMNVEV (reference sequence). The CDR3 consists of 17 residues. The CDR3 bases are TGTGCCAGCAGTCCCGCCTTAGCGGGAGGGCCGGGGAATGAGCAGTTCTTC. It yields the protein CASSPALAGGPGNEQFF.

The rearrangement links TRBV29-1 to TRBJ2-1; tentatively, D is TRBD2 (6 bases). The V gene lost 7 bases and the J gene lost 0 bases, with 19 bases spanning the gap. The CDR3 sequence is 16 residues long. From germline, CDR1 is SQVTM and CDR2 ANQGSEA. CDR3 in amino acids: CSGHKRTGSSYNEQFF. Written as DNA, the CDR3 is TGCAGCGGACACAAACGAACCGGGAGCTCCTACAATGAGCAGTTCTTC.

The V gene is TRBV21-1, the J gene TRBJ2-2; TRBD2 was called by the table and not checked on the DNA. TRBV21-1 is flagged as a pseudogene. The CDR3 contains 16 residues. The CDR3 coding sequence is TGTGCCAGCAGCAAAGCGACTAGCGGGAGAACCGGGGAGCTGTTTTTT. Translated, it gives CASSKATSGRTGELFF.

The chain has TRBV29-1 and TRBJ2-5, with a tentative D call TRBD1 (6 bases). V dropped 3 bases and J dropped 4 bases, with 6 bases sitting between them. This CDR3 has 11 residues. Germline V gene sequence: CDR1 SQVTM, CDR2 ANQGSEA. CDR3 coding DNA: TGCAGCGTTGAGGGGGCAGAGACCCAGTACTTC. Translation gives CSVEGAETQYF.

J is TRBJ1-1 and V is TRBV27; D perhaps matches TRBD1 (5 bases). CDR1 and CDR2 from the germline V gene are MNHEY and SMNVEV (reference sequence). V shed 7 bases and J shed 3 bases, with 18 bases lying between them. The CDR3 runs 15 residues. The chain's CDR3 is CASIRSGSGYTEAFF. CDR3 nucleotide sequence: TGTGCCAGCATTAGGTCAGGGTCCGGGTACACTGAAGCTTTCTTT.

V usage is TRBV28 and J usage is TRBJ1-5; D may be TRBD1 (5 bases). The CDR3 has 14 amino acids. V was clipped by 3 bases and J by 6 bases, with 12 bases between them. CDR1 is MDHEN, CDR2 SYDVKM, per germline. The CDR3 nucleotides are TGTGCCAGCAGTTTGCGGGGGAAAGGTCAGCCCCAGCATTTT. This sequence encodes CASSLRGKGQPQHF.

The rearrangement joins TRBV4-2 to TRBJ1-6; 9 positions match TRBD1. V shed 4 bases and J 6 bases; nucleotides not matched to a gene: 16. The germline V gene has CDR1 LGHNA and CDR2 YNFKEQ. The CDR3 contains 19 residues. The CDR3 spells CASSPRGVGTGFGNSPLHF. CDR3 nucleotides: TGTGCCAGCAGCCCGAGAGGGGTCGGGACAGGGTTTGGTAATTCACCCCTCCACTTT.

V is TRBV9 and J is TRBJ2-5, with 12 bases identical to TRBD2. The CDR3 runs to 16 residues. V shed 4 bases and J 2 bases; nucleotides not matched to a gene: 6. Per the germline V gene, CDR1 is SGDLS and CDR2 is YYNGEE. CDR3 coding DNA: TGTGCCAGCAGCCCAACTAGCGGGGGGTCACAAGAGACCCAGTACTTC. Translated: CASSPTSGGSQETQYF.

The gene calls are TRBV7-3 and TRBJ2-2, with 7 bases identical to TRBD1. From germline, CDR1 is SGHTA and CDR2 FQGTGA. V lost 5 bases, J lost 4 bases, and 4 bases stayed unmatched. The CDR3 extends over 14 amino acids. The CDR3 loop is CASSPDRVTGELFF. CDR3 coding DNA: TGTGCCAGCAGCCCCGACAGGGTCACCGGGGAGCTGTTTTTT. Together with reference TRBV7-3 and TRBJ2-2, the CDR3 gives the full variable domain: GAGVSQTPSNKVTEKGKYVELRCDPISGHTALYWYRQSLGQGPEFLIYFQGTGAADDSGLPNDRFFAVRPEGSVSTLKIQRTERGDSAVYLCASSPDRVTGELFFGEGSRLTVL.

The V call is TRBV7-9, the J call TRBJ1-4; 11 positions match TRBD1. V lost 5 bases to trimming and J lost 8 bases; unmatched junction nucleotides: 10. Germline loops: CDR1 SEHNR, CDR2 FQNEAQ (reference sequence). The CDR3 has 16 residues. The CDR3 DNA reads as TGTGCCAGCAGCCCTTACCCGGACAGGGGGCGGGAAAAACTGTTTTTT. Translation: CASSPYPDRGREKLFF.

The chain has TRBV4-1 and TRBJ2-1; D call uncertain. V was clipped by 0 bases and J by 4 bases, with 4 bases between them. CDR3 size: 13 residues. Per the germline V gene, CDR1 is MGHRA and CDR2 is YSYEKL. CDR3 sequence: CASSQDAYNEQFF. The DNA for the CDR3 is TGCGCCAGCAGCCAAGATGCGTACAATGAGCAGTTCTTC.

CDR3 sequence reads: CASSTQGADYEQYF. The CDR3, as DNA: TGTGCCAGCAGCACACAGGGGGCTGACTACGAGCAGTACTTC. This chain links TRBV11-2 with TRBJ2-7, with 9 nucleotides matching TRBD1. This CDR3 contains 14 residues. J gave up 3 bases and V 5 bases, and 5 bases lay outside the gene matches. The germline V gene encodes CDR1 SGHAT and CDR2 FQNNGV.

V and J are TRBV7-9 and TRBJ2-7, with D possibly being TRBD1 or TRBD2 (6 bases each). Germline-derived CDR1 and CDR2 are SEHNR and FQNEAQ (reference sequence). The CDR3 spans 14 residues. V lost 3 bases, J lost 5 bases, and 14 bases lay in between. The CDR3 loop is CASSFPGALDEQYF. CDR3 coding DNA: TGTGCCAGCAGCTTTCCGGGGGCCTTGGACGAGCAGTACTTC.

This clone was seen more than once but under ten times. This rearrangement joins TRBV29-1 to TRBJ1-1; D uncertain. Germline V gene lookup returns CDR1 SQVTM and CDR2 ANQGSEA. V shed 4 bases and J shed 2 bases, with 8 bases lying between them. The CDR3 is 12 residues long. The CDR3 is CSVVRKNTEAFF. In DNA, the CDR3 is TGCAGCGTTGTCAGGAAAAACACTGAAGCTTTCTTT.

The chain has TRBV6-5 and TRBJ1-2; 12 bases fit TRBD1. Germline values: CDR1 MNHEY, CDR2 SVGAGI. V lost 6 bases to trimming and J lost 2 bases; unmatched junction nucleotides: 4. This CDR3 is 15 amino acids long. The CDR3 sequence: CASSRDRGPNYGYTF. The DNA of the CDR3 is TGTGCCAGCAGCCGGGACAGGGGGCCAAACTATGGCTACACCTTC.

The chain links TRBV15 to TRBJ1-6; D gene unclear. In germline, CDR1 is LNHNV, CDR2 YYDKDF (reference sequence). Trimming pared 1 base from V and 6 bases from J, leaving 13 bases between. The CDR3 contains 16 residues. CDR3 sequence reads: CATSRGRLQPNSPLHF. In nucleotides, the CDR3 is TGTGCCACCAGCAGAGGACGTTTACAGCCTAATTCACCCCTCCACTTT.

This chain joins TRBV6-6 and TRBJ2-5, with TRBD1 identical over 9 bases. The CDR3 totals 13 residues. V lost 7 bases and J lost 12; bases outside the gene matches: 12. Per germline, CDR1 MNHNY and CDR2 SVGAGI (reference sequence). This chain's CDR3 is CASTQSRDRAEYF. CDR3 DNA sequence: TGTGCCAGCACGCAGTCCCGGGACAGGGCCGAGTACTTC.